In its sample, the clone carrying this T cell receptor (beta chain) was seen once. Its antigen is as yet unknown. V was pared by 4 bases and J by 6 bases, with 18 bases of the junction left unmatched. The germline V gene has CDR1 MGHRA and CDR2 YSYEKL. This CDR3 is built from 21 residues. The data were produced by immunoSEQ multiplex PCR, yet TCRdb's version contains in-frame clones alone and is incomplete. Counted here are millions of clones, approximately 95% occurring once; the ten biggest clones make up approximately 0.4%. These data come from a study of shared clonotypes between healthy human individuals. Looking at the study overall: CD4 naive cells filled three plates per donor, CD4 memory three, CD8 naive two and CD8 memory one. Study-level findings and limits: Clonotypes shared by all four sorted-subset donors had higher generation probabilities than non-shared clonotypes.

The sequence derives from a man in his late teens or twenties in good health. Some clones in this sample may be carry-over from other donors' samples. The sequencing input was naive CD4+ T cells from PBMCs. The subset here: CD45RA+ positively selected. The chain recombines TRBV4-1 with TRBJ2-2; 15 positions agree with TRBD2. CDR3 nucleotides: TGCGCCAGCAGCCGGCAAAGGACTAGCGGGAGGGCGGTCGGCTCCGCCGGGGAGCTGTTTTTT. Translating gives CASSRQRTSGRAVGSAGELFF.